The entry that follows covers one T cell receptor (beta chain) sequence. These data originate in a study of blood T cell repertoires in COVID-19. TCRdb keeps only in-frame clones here, not all; method: immunoSEQ multiplex PCR. The sample contains roughly 140,000 clones, 80% of which appear only once. V shed 4 bases, J shed 4 bases, and the junction held 7 bases outside the gene matches. Germline V gene data show CDR1 as KGHDR and CDR2 as SFDVKD. The CDR3 runs 15 residues. This sequence originates from a man aged 60-69 years with active or convalescent COVID-19. This chain uses TRBV24-1 with TRBJ2-7, with 9 bases matching TRBD1. Specimen: peripheral blood. Written as DNA, the CDR3 is TGTGCCACCAGTGACCCTCGGACAGGGGTGTACGAGCAGTACTTC. It codes for CATSDPRTGVYEQYF.